This entry lists 9 T cell receptor beta chains sequenced from one sample in a study of T cells in Graves' hyperthyroidism and ophthalmopathy. TCR beta CDR3 sequences were amplified from RNA transcripts. First-round RT-PCR with HTBI primers amplified the TCR CDR3 region. One entry per CDR3 protein results from TCRdb running MiXCR on the multiplex PCR reads. The profile shows hundreds of thousands of distinct CDR3 sequences, approximately 19% of them singletons. Sequencing input: blood. These receptors all come from a woman aged 45-60 years with Graves' hyperthyroidism that later progressed to Graves' ophthalmopathy.

This clonotype showed up just a few times. One junction end disagrees with the germline gene, perhaps due to a read error. The chain has TRBV24-1 and TRBJ1-5, with D maybe TRBD1 (5 bases). This CDR3 region has 14 residues. CDR1 and CDR2 from the germline V gene are KGHDR and SFDVKD. The CDR3 DNA reads TGTGCCACCAGTGAGCAGGGTAGCGATCAGCCCCAGCATTTT. Protein: CATSEQGSDQPQHF.

This clonotype was seen a few times. The gene calls are TRBV5-1 and TRBJ2-3, with 9 positions matching TRBD1. Germline V CDR1 and CDR2: SGHRS, YFSETQ. This CDR3 has 16 residues. V lost 4 bases, J lost 2 bases, and 8 bases stayed unmatched. The CDR3 loop reads CASSIRTGAITDTQYF. For the CDR3, the DNA is TGCGCCAGCAGCATCCGGACAGGGGCCATCACAGATACGCAGTATTTT.

The chain carries TRBV12-3 or TRBV12-4 and TRBJ1-4; D is uncertain. The length of the CDR3 is 14 residues. The V end was cut by 7 bases, the J end by 7 bases, with 16 bases between. CDR3 sequence: CASNWVGKGEKLFF. The CDR3 nucleotides read TGTGCCAGCAATTGGGTAGGGAAGGGTGAAAAACTGTTTTTT.

This sequence joins TRBV6-9 and TRBJ2-3; possibly TRBD1 for D (6 bases). CDR3 size: 18 residues. Trimming cost V 3 bases and J 2 bases, with 21 bases left between them. The germline CDR1 and CDR2 sequences are MNHGY and SVAAGI. The CDR3 region is CASSYDDRLIWDTDTQYF. The CDR3 nucleotides are TGTGCCAGCAGTTACGATGACAGGTTGATTTGGGACACAGATACGCAGTATTTT.

This clonotype was seen only once. This sequence joins TRBV6-1 and TRBJ2-1, with 8 bases lining up with TRBD2. The CDR3 length is 15 residues. Germline CDR1 is MNHNS and CDR2 is SASEGT. V shed 6 bases, J shed 6 bases, and the junction held 10 bases outside the gene matches. CDR3 DNA sequence: TGTGCCAGCAGATCACGGGGGGGCTTCTTCAATGAGCAGTTCTTC. It codes for CASRSRGGFFNEQFF.

In its sample, this clonotype was seen many times. The chain links TRBV20-1 to TRBJ1-5; D remains ambiguous. The ends were cut back, 1 base at V and 0 bases at J, with 4 bases in the middle. The CDR3 loop spans 13 amino acids. Germline V gene data show CDR1 as DFQATT and CDR2 as SNEGSKA (reference sequence). The chain's CDR3 is CSARGVSNQPQHF. For the CDR3, the DNA is TGCAGTGCTAGAGGCGTTAGCAATCAGCCCCAGCATTTT.

The chain is built from TRBV9 and TRBJ1-2, with TRBD1 matching 8 bases. V lost 0 bases, J lost 6 bases, and 4 bases stayed unmatched. In germline, CDR1 is SGDLS, CDR2 YYNGEE. The CDR3 is made up of 14 amino acids. CDR3 DNA sequence: TGTGCCAGCAGCGTAGCACCAGGGGGCGATGGCTACACCTTC. It yields the protein CASSVAPGGDGYTF.

This clonotype was picked up a small number of times. A read error may be the cause here, since a much bigger clone is one base away. V is TRBV6-1 and J is TRBJ2-2; 7 bases are a match to TRBD1. The CDR3 sequence is 16 residues long. CDR1 and CDR2 from the germline V gene are MNHNS and SASEGT. CDR3 nucleotide sequence: TGTGCCAGCAGTCCAGGGACAGTCTCCTTCACCGGGGAGCCGTTTTTT. This translates into CASSPGTVSFTGEPFF.

At least ten counts were recorded for this clonotype. V and J are TRBV5-1 and TRBJ2-2; no definite D call. V shed 5 bases and J shed 1 base, with 6 bases lying between them. The V gene's germline CDR1 is SGHRS and CDR2 YFSETQ. The CDR3 totals 13 residues. The CDR3 protein is CASSGVNTGELFF. The CDR3 coding sequence is TGCGCCAGCAGTGGTGTGAACACCGGGGAGCTGTTTTTT.